A single sample is the source of the 22 T cell receptor beta chains below, sequenced in a study of OX40 agonist ivuxolimab in advanced cancers. Profiled with immunoSEQ multiplex PCR; TCRdb holds only in-frame clones, not every one. The sample carries around 74,000 clones, around 92% recorded once. Sample: CD4+ or CD8+ T cells sorted from blood, taken in a trial of the OX40 agonist ivuxolimab. The receptors derive from an adult with an advanced solid tumor such as melanoma, head and neck, liver or kidney cancer.

This chain connects TRBV21-1 to TRBJ2-6; the D call of TRBD1 is as the table states it, not checked on the DNA. TRBV21-1 is annotated as a pseudogene. This CDR3 spans 19 amino acids. The CDR3 nucleotides read TGTGCCAGCAGCAAAGCAAGGACAGGACCAGCGTCTGGGGCCAACGTCCTGACTTTC. Translation: CASSKARTGPASGANVLTF.

This rearrangement joins TRBV19 to TRBJ1-1; 10 bases align to TRBD1. V shed 1 base, J shed 5 bases, and the junction held 1 base outside the gene matches. The CDR3 covers 14 residues. Germline V lookup: CDR1 LNHDA, CDR2 SQIVND (reference sequence). The CDR3 region has the DNA TGTGCCAGTAGTATAGGGACAGGGGGTACTGAAGCTTTCTTT. Translating it yields CASSIGTGGTEAFF.

The chain couples TRBV28 to TRBJ2-2; 8 bases are shared with TRBD2. CDR3 length: 16 residues. Germline trimming cut 1 base from V and 8 bases from J; bases unmatched to any gene: 9. Looked up from germline, CDR1 is MDHEN and CDR2 is SYDVKM. CDR3 DNA: TGTGCCAGCAGTTTATCCACGGGAGGGCCGGGAGGGGAGCTGTTTTTT. Residues: CASSLSTGGPGGELFF.

The chain joins TRBV19 to TRBJ2-1, with TRBD1 identical over 8 bases. V shed 10 bases, J shed 6 bases, and the junction held 8 bases outside the gene matches. This CDR3 has 13 residues. Germline V gives CDR1 LNHDA, CDR2 SQIVND (reference sequence). In DNA, the CDR3 is TGTGCCACAAGTAGGACAGGGTTCAATGAGCAGTTCTTC. As protein: CATSRTGFNEQFF.

The rearrangement joins TRBV18 to TRBJ1-5; D possibly corresponds to TRBD1 (6 bases). The CDR3 totals 15 residues. V was clipped by 3 bases and J by 2 bases, with 11 bases between them. Germline assignment: CDR1 KGHSH and CDR2 LQKENI. The CDR3 loop is CASSPGRGGNQPQHF. The CDR3 DNA sequence: TGTGCCAGCTCACCGGGCAGGGGTGGCAATCAGCCCCAGCATTTT. Full variable domain (outside the CDR3, taken from reference TRBV18 and TRBJ1-5): NAGVMQNPRHLVRRRGQEARLRCSPMKGHSHVYWYRQLPEEGLKFMVYLQKENIIDESGMPKERFSAEFPKEGPSILRIQQVVRGDSAAYFCASSPGRGGNQPQHFGDGTRLSIL.

V usage is TRBV18 and J usage is TRBJ2-7; 7 nucleotides match TRBD1. This CDR3 has 14 residues. The V and J ends lost 3 bases and 2 bases, in that order; junction bases with no gene match: 4. Germline V gives CDR1 KGHSH, CDR2 LQKENI. The CDR3 is CASSPGQQTYEQYF. The CDR3 nucleotides are TGTGCCAGCTCACCGGGACAGCAAACCTACGAGCAGTACTTC. The full variable domain, with the rest looked up from reference TRBV18 and TRBJ2-7, is NAGVMQNPRHLVRRRGQEARLRCSPMKGHSHVYWYRQLPEEGLKFMVYLQKENIIDESGMPKERFSAEFPKEGPSILRIQQVVRGDSAAYFCASSPGQQTYEQYFGPGTRLTVT.

This chain connects TRBV7-3 to TRBJ2-2; no clear D. The CDR3 contains 15 residues. Germline V gene data show CDR1 as SGHTA and CDR2 as FQGTGA. Trimming left V 1 base short and J 5 bases short, with 11 bases between. The DNA of the CDR3 is TGTGCCAGCAGCTTAATGGGTGGCCGAACCGGGGAGCTGTTTTTT. This codes for CASSLMGGRTGELFF.

The chain couples TRBV27 to TRBJ2-7; 9 nucleotides align to TRBD1. Germline trimming cut 4 bases from V and 2 bases from J; bases unmatched to any gene: 15. This CDR3 has 18 residues. CDR1 is MNHEY, CDR2 SMNVEV, per germline (reference sequence). CDR3 residues: CASSSPGTGSRTAYEQYF. The CDR3 DNA reads TGTGCCAGCAGTTCGCCCGGGACAGGGAGTCGAACGGCCTACGAGCAGTACTTC.

The V and J genes are TRBV18 and TRBJ2-7; 16 positions agree with TRBD2. Germline assignment: CDR1 KGHSH and CDR2 LQKENI. The trim removed 6 bases at V and 5 bases at J, leaving 13 bases unmatched. This CDR3 spans 18 amino acids. CDR3 in amino acids: CASSLGPGLAGGRDEQYF. Written as DNA, the CDR3 is TGTGCCAGCTCGCTCGGCCCGGGACTAGCGGGAGGGCGAGACGAGCAGTACTTC.

The V call is TRBV28, the J call TRBJ1-2; tentatively, D is TRBD1 (6 bases). Deletions cut 3 bases from V and 8 bases from J, with 7 bases between. The CDR3 loop spans 11 amino acids. From germline, CDR1 is MDHEN and CDR2 SYDVKM. CDR3 loop: CASSFQGGYTF. As DNA, the CDR3 is TGTGCCAGCAGTTTCCAGGGGGGCTACACCTTC.

This sequence joins TRBV7-2 and TRBJ2-3; D not certain. CDR3 length: 13 residues. Germline assignment: CDR1 SGHTA and CDR2 FQGNSA. Trimming shortened V by 4 bases and J by 2 bases, and 7 bases separated the two germline ends. The CDR3 DNA reads TGTGCCAGCAGCTCCGCCTTCACAGATACGCAGTATTTT. Its translation: CASSSAFTDTQYF.

This rearrangement joins TRBV19 to TRBJ1-1, with D perhaps matching TRBD1 (5 bases). The V and J ends lost 8 bases and 3 bases respectively, with 13 bases between them. The CDR3 loop spans 13 amino acids. Germline V gene sequence: CDR1 LNHDA, CDR2 SQIVND (reference sequence). CDR3 protein: CASSGTEHTEAFF. In DNA form, the CDR3 reads TGTGCCAGTTCCGGGACGGAGCACACTGAAGCTTTCTTT.

The V call is TRBV7-2, the J call TRBJ1-1, with D unresolved. The V end was cut by 3 bases, the J end by 3 bases, with 8 bases between. Looked up from germline, CDR1 is SGHTA and CDR2 is FQGNSA. The CDR3 contains 13 residues. The CDR3 is CASSLTRHTEAFF. The DNA of the CDR3 is TGTGCCAGCAGCTTGACAAGGCACACTGAAGCTTTCTTT.

V and J are TRBV7-2 and TRBJ1-3; weak D call: TRBD1 (5 bases). V was pared by 2 bases and J by 0 bases, with 14 bases between. The length of the CDR3 is 17 residues. Germline values: CDR1 SGHTA, CDR2 FQGNSA. This CDR3 is CASSLNRGRDSGNTIYF. CDR3 nucleotides: TGTGCCAGCAGCTTAAACCGAGGCAGGGACTCTGGAAACACCATATATTTT. The variable domain in full, completed from reference TRBV7-2 and TRBJ1-3, reads GAGVSQSPSNKVTEKGKDVELRCDPISGHTALYWYRQSLGQGLEFLIYFQGNSAPDKSGLPSDRFSAERTGGSVSTLTIQRTQQEDSAVYLCASSLNRGRDSGNTIYFGEGSWLTVV.

The chain combines TRBV4-2 with TRBJ2-3; no clear D. The CDR3 has 12 residues. The germline V gene encodes CDR1 LGHNA and CDR2 YNFKEQ. Deletions cut 6 bases from V and 2 bases from J, with 6 bases between. The CDR3 coding sequence is TGTGCCAGCAGTCGGAACACAGATACGCAGTATTTT. Protein sequence: CASSRNTDTQYF.

The chain employs TRBV6-5 and TRBJ2-7; TRBD1 agrees at 11 bases. V gave up 6 bases and J gave up 4 bases; unmatched junction bases: 2. The CDR3 runs 13 residues. Germline V gives CDR1 MNHEY, CDR2 SVGAGI. The DNA for the CDR3 is TGTGCCAGCAGCCGGGACAGGGGGTACGAGCAGTACTTC. This gives the protein CASSRDRGYEQYF.

V is TRBV5-1 and J is TRBJ2-3; 8 bases line up with TRBD2. Per germline, CDR1 SGHRS and CDR2 YFSETQ. Unmatched junction bases numbered 4, after V lost 1 base and J lost 0 bases. CDR3 size: 16 residues. The CDR3 region is CASSLISGISTDTQYF. The CDR3, as DNA: TGCGCCAGCAGCTTGATTAGCGGGATTAGCACAGATACGCAGTATTTT.

This sequence joins TRBV29-1 and TRBJ1-1; 7 nucleotides align to TRBD1. The germline gives CDR1 SQVTM, CDR2 ANQGSEA. Trimming cost V 6 bases and J 5 bases; bases outside gene matches: 6. This CDR3 is built from 12 residues. The CDR3 spells CSVRQGRTEAFF. The CDR3 DNA reads TGCAGCGTGCGACAGGGTCGGACTGAAGCTTTCTTT. The full variable domain, with the rest looked up from reference TRBV29-1 and TRBJ1-1, is SAVISQKPSRDICQRGTSLTIQCQVDSQVTMMFWYRQQPGQSLTLIATANQGSEATYESGFVIDKFPISRPNLTFSTLTVSNMSPEDSSIYLCSVRQGRTEAFFGQGTRLTVV.

The chain combines TRBV7-2 with TRBJ2-1, with TRBD2 matching over 7 bases. CDR1 is SGHTA and CDR2 is FQGNSA in the germline V gene. This CDR3 has 13 residues. J was trimmed by 10 bases and V by 7 bases; bases with no gene match: 10. The CDR3 DNA is TGTGCCAGCACCACCCAGGGAGGGAGGGAGCAGTTCTTC. Translating gives CASTTQGGREQFF.

This clone was detected only once. This chain uses TRBV7-2 with TRBJ2-1; D might be TRBD1 (5 bases). CDR3 length: 13 amino acids. The germline V gene has CDR1 SGHTA and CDR2 FQGNSA. Between the trimmed V and J ends, which lost 8 bases and 6 bases, there was a span of 14 bases. CDR3 bases: TGTGCCAGCCTCCCCCAGGGAAGCAATGAGCAGTTCTTC. Protein sequence: CASLPQGSNEQFF.

This clone was found once. The chain combines TRBV7-3 with TRBJ2-2; the match to TRBD2 covers 7 bases. Germline CDR1 and CDR2: SGHTA and FQGTGA. The CDR3 sequence is 15 residues long. V gave up 2 bases and J gave up 5 bases; unmatched junction bases: 5. The CDR3 nucleotides read TGTGCCAGCAGCTTAGTTTCGGGAGGTACCGGGGAGCTGTTTTTT. Amino acids: CASSLVSGGTGELFF.

The genes are TRBV21-1 and TRBJ1-1; the table gives TRBD1 as D, unverified against the DNA. TRBV21-1 is noted as a pseudogene. The CDR3 loop spans 17 amino acids. The CDR3 DNA follows: TGTGCCAGCAGCTCCGGGACAGGGGGCCCTGGGTACACTGAAGCTTTCTTT. It codes for CASSSGTGGPGYTEAFF.